The 10 T cell receptor beta chains in this list originate from one sample, sequenced in a study of blood T cell repertoires in COVID-19. Profiled with immunoSEQ multiplex PCR; TCRdb holds only in-frame clones, not every one. The profile shows under 250,000 clones, around four fifths of them singletons. What was sequenced was peripheral blood. Receptors were obtained from a middle-aged man with active or convalescent COVID-19.

The chain employs TRBV6-5 and TRBJ1-6; no clear D gene. Trimming stripped 3 bases from V and 5 bases from J, with 14 bases between. CDR3 length: 16 residues. Germline values: CDR1 MNHEY, CDR2 SVGAGI. The CDR3 DNA reads as TGTGCCAGCAGTTATCATCCGGGAAAGAATAATTCACCCCTCCACTTT. Its protein product is CASSYHPGKNNSPLHF.

V is TRBV5-1 and J is TRBJ1-2; D not resolved. This CDR3 has 15 amino acids. Germline CDR1 and CDR2: SGHRS and YFSETQ. V was shortened by 0 bases and J by 2 bases, with 11 bases between the two germline ends. CDR3 sequence reads: CASSLVSGVNYGYTF. In DNA, the CDR3 is TGCGCCAGCAGCTTGGTAAGCGGAGTGAACTATGGCTACACCTTC.

This chain joins TRBV5-4 and TRBJ2-7, with 9 bases identical to TRBD1. The V gene's germline CDR1 is SGHNT and CDR2 YYREEE (reference sequence). The CDR3 consists of 13 residues. V was clipped by 0 bases and J by 11 bases; unmatched bases: 6. Written as DNA, the CDR3 is TGTGCCAGCAGCTTGGACAGGGGGCATCTGGAGTACTTC. Its protein is CASSLDRGHLEYF.

The V gene is TRBV9, the J gene TRBJ2-1; D might be TRBD2 (6 bases). From germline, CDR1 is SGDLS and CDR2 YYNGEE. Trimming pared 0 bases from V and 16 bases from J, leaving 29 bases between. CDR3 size: 17 residues. CDR3 nucleotides: TGTGCCAGCAGCGTAGAATCCGGCGGGAAAGGGGCGAGAGTTTCATTCTTC. This gives the protein CASSVESGGKGARVSFF.

This chain joins TRBV28 and TRBJ2-1; the D is unclear. The germline gives CDR1 MDHEN, CDR2 SYDVKM. V lost 7 bases, J lost 6 bases, and 19 bases lay in between. This CDR3 spans 15 amino acids. CDR3 loop: CASTSHARLFNEQFF. In DNA, the CDR3 is TGTGCCAGCACCTCCCACGCCAGACTTTTCAATGAGCAGTTCTTC. Drawing the rest from reference TRBV28 and TRBJ2-1, the complete variable domain is DVKVTQSSRYLVKRTGEKVFLECVQDMDHENMFWYRQDPGLGLRLIYFSYDVKMKEKGDIPEGYSVSREKKERFSLILESASTNQTSMYLCASTSHARLFNEQFFGPGTRLTVL.

This clone was found once. This sequence joins TRBV6-1 and TRBJ1-4; no clear D. V shed 2 bases and J shed 2 bases, with 12 bases lying between them. The CDR3 runs 16 residues. From germline, CDR1 is MNHNS and CDR2 SASEGT. DNA for the CDR3: TGTGCCAGCAGTGAAAATGCAGCGTTCACTAATGAAAAACTGTTTTTT. Protein: CASSENAAFTNEKLFF.

J is TRBJ2-2 and V is TRBV7-6; 7 bases match TRBD1. CDR3 length equals 13 residues. V trimming: 4 bases; J trimming: 4 bases; junction bases outside the gene matches: 0. Germline V gene data show CDR1 as SGHVS and CDR2 as FNYEAQ. The CDR3: CASSSGGTGELFF. In nucleotides, the CDR3 is TGTGCCAGCAGCTCAGGGGGCACCGGGGAGCTGTTTTTT.

This rearrangement joins TRBV4-3 to TRBJ1-2; maybe TRBD1 (5 bases). This CDR3 comprises 15 residues. V lost 1 base and J lost 0, with 9 bases in between. Germline loops: CDR1 LGHNA, CDR2 YSLEER. The CDR3 nucleotides are TGCGCCAGCAGCCAAGCGACAGAACCTAACTATGGCTACACCTTC. It yields the protein CASSQATEPNYGYTF.

The chain employs TRBV10-3 and TRBJ1-2, with D tentatively TRBD1 (5 bases). CDR3 length: 14 amino acids. Between the trimmed V and J ends, which lost 4 bases and 6 bases, there was a span of 15 bases. The germline V gene has CDR1 ENHRY and CDR2 SYGVKD. CDR3 bases: TGTGCCATCAGTGGTTCATCGGGGGATGATGGCTACACCTTC. Protein: CAISGSSGDDGYTF.

The chain combines TRBV9 with TRBJ1-2, with unresolved D. Germline V CDR1 and CDR2: SGDLS, YYNGEE. V was clipped by 4 bases and J by 4 bases, with 17 bases between them. The CDR3 has 15 residues. The CDR3 loop is CASSLSEVGAYGYTF. CDR3 bases: TGTGCCAGCAGCCTATCTGAGGTTGGCGCCTATGGCTACACCTTC.